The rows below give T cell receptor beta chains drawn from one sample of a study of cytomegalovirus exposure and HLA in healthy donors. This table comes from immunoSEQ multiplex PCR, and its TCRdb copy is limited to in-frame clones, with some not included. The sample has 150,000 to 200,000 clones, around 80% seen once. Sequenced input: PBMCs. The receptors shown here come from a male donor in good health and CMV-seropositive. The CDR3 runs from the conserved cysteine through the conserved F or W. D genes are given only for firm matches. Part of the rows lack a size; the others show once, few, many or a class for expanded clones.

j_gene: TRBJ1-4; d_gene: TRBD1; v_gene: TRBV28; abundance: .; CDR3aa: CASSSGQGKGEKLFF; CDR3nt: TGTGCCAGCAGTTCCGGACAGGGGAAAGGTGAAAAACTGTTTTTT
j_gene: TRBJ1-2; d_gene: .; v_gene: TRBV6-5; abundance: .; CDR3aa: CASTNPIQGYGYTF; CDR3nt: TGTGCCAGCACTAACCCGATACAGGGCTATGGCTACACCTTC
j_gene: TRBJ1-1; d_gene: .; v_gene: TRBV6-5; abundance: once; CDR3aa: CASNPGGWRNTEAFF; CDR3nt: TGTGCCAGCAACCCCGGGGGGTGGCGGAACACTGAAGCTTTCTTT
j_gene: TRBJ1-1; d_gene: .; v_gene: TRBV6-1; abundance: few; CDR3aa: CASSVRDTTEAFF; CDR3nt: TGTGCCAGCAGTGTCCGGGACACCACTGAAGCTTTCTTT
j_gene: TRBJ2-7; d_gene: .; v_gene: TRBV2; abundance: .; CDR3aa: CASSGYEQYF; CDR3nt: TGTGCCAGCTCGGGCTACGAGCAGTACTTC
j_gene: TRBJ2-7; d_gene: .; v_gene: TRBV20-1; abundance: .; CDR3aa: CSAPASYEQYF; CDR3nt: TGCAGTGCTCCCGCTAGCTACGAGCAGTACTTC
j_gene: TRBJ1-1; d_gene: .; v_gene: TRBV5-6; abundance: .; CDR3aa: CASSLSDTEAFF; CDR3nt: TGTGCCAGCAGTCTGTCCGACACTGAAGCTTTCTTT
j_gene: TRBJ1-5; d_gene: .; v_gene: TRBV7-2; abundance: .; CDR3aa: CASSFSGINQPQHF; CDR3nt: TGTGCCAGCAGCTTCTCAGGGATCAATCAGCCCCAGCATTTT
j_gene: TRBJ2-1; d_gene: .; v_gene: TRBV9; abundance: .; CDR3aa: CASSVGIVSSYNEQFF; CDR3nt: TGTGCCAGCAGCGTAGGCATAGTGAGCTCCTACAATGAGCAGTTCTTC
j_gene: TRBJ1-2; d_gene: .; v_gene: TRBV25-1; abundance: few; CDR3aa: CASSAKDGGYGYTF; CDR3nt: TGTGCCAGCAGTGCAAAGGACGGAGGCTATGGCTACACCTTC
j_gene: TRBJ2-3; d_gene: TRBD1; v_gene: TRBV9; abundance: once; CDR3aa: CASSGPADRGYTDTQYF; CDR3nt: TGTGCCAGCAGCGGCCCTGCTGACAGGGGCTACACAGATACGCAGTATTTT
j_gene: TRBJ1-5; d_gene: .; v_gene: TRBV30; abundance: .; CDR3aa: CAWNPGSDQPQHF; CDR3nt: TGTGCCTGGAATCCGGGATCGGATCAGCCCCAGCATTTT
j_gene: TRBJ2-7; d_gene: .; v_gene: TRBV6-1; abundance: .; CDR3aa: CASSHTKQGQYF; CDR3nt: TGTGCCAGCAGCCATACTAAACAGGGACAGTACTTC
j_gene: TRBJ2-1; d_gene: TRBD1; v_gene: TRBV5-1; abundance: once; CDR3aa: CASSIGTGRSSYNEQFF; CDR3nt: TGCGCCAGCAGTATTGGGACAGGGCGGAGCTCCTACAATGAGCAGTTCTTC
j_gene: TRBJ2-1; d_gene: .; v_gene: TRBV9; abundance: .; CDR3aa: CASSVVPKFSGSYNEQFF; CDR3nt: TGTGCCAGCAGCGTAGTACCCAAATTTAGCGGTTCCTACAATGAGCAGTTCTTC
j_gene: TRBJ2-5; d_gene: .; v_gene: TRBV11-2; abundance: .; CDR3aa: CASTLTWGVLSQETQYF; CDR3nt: TGTGCCAGCACCCTCACCTGGGGGGTATTGTCCCAAGAGACCCAGTACTTC
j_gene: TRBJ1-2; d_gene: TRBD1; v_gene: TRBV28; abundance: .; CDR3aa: CASSGGDRVSGYTF; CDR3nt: TGTGCCAGCAGTGGGGGGGACAGGGTGAGTGGCTACACCTTC
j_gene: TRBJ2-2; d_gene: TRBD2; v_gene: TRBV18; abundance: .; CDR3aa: CASSRDLADTYTGELFF; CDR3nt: TGTGCCAGCTCACGGGATCTAGCGGACACGTACACCGGGGAGCTGTTTTTT
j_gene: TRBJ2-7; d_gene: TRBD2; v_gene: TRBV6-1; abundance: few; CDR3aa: CASSEGTSGRGEQYF; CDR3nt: TGTGCCAGCAGTGAAGGGACTAGCGGGAGGGGGGAGCAGTACTTC
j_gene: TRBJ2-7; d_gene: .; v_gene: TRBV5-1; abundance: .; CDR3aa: CASSLAGGGGSYEQYF; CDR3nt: TGCGCCAGCAGCTTGGCCGGCGGGGGCGGCTCCTACGAGCAGTACTTC
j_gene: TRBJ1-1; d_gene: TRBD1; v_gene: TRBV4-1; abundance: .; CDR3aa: CASSFSGGTEAFF; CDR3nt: TGCGCCAGCAGCTTCTCAGGGGGGACTGAGGCTTTCTTT
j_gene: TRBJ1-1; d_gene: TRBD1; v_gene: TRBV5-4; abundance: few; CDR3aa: CASSPLPKTGGEAFF; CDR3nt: TGTGCCAGCAGCCCCCTTCCTAAGACAGGGGGGGAAGCTTTCTTT
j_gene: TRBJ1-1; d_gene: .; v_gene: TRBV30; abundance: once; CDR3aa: CAWSLSREAFF; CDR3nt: TGTGCCTGGAGTTTGTCTCGTGAAGCTTTCTTT
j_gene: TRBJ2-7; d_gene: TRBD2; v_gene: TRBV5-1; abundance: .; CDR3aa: CASSSTTGGEQYF; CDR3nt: TGCGCCAGCAGCTCTACAACGGGGGGCGAGCAGTACTTC
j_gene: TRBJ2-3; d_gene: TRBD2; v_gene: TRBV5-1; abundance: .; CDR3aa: CASSPRTSGGDTQYF; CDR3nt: TGCGCCAGCAGCCCCAGGACTAGCGGAGGAGATACGCAGTATTTT
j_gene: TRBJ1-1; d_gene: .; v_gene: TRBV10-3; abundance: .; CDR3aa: CAISEYIASNTEAFF; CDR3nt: TGTGCCATCAGTGAGTATATAGCGTCGAACACTGAAGCTTTCTTT
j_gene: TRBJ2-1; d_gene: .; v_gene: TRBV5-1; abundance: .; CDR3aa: CASSPSLATPYNEQFF; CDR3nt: TGCGCCAGCAGCCCGTCCCTAGCGACACCCTACAATGAGCAGTTCTTC
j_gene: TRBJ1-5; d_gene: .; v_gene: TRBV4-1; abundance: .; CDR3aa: CASSPDSSNQPQHF; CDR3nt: TGCGCCAGCAGCCCTGACAGCAGCAATCAGCCCCAGCATTTT
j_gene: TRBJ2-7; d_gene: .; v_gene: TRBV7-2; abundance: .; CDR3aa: CASSPSTGSVSYEQYF; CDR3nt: TGTGCCAGCAGCCCCTCAACCGGGAGTGTCTCCTACGAGCAGTACTTC
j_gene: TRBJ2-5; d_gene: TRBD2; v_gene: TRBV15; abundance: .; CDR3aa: CATRRYREGQETQYF; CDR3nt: TGTGCCACCAGGCGGTATCGGGAGGGCCAGGAGACCCAGTACTTC
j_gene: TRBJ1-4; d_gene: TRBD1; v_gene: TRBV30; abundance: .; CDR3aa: CAWSVQGMINEKLFF; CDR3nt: TGTGCCTGGAGTGTACAGGGGATGATTAATGAAAAACTGTTTTTT
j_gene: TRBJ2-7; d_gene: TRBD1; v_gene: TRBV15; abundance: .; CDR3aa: CATSRDPGQGHEQYF; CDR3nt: TGTGCCACCAGCAGAGATCCGGGACAGGGGCACGAGCAGTACTTC
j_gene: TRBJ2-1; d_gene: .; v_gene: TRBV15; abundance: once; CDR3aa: CATSRDVPGNEQFF; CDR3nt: TGTGCCACCAGCAGAGATGTCCCGGGCAATGAGCAGTTCTTC
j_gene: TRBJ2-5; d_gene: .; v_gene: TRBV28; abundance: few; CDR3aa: CASSSGQLQETQYF; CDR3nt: TGTGCCAGCAGTTCGGGACAACTCCAAGAGACCCAGTACTTC
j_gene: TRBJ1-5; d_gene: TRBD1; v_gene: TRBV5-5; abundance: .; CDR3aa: CASSLAWGQGVQPQHF; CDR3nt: TGTGCCAGCAGCTTGGCCTGGGGACAGGGGGTTCAGCCCCAGCATTTT
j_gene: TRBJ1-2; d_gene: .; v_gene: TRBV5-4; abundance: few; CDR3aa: CASSSPDGHNYGYTF; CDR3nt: TGTGCCAGCAGCTCCCCGGACGGACATAACTATGGCTACACCTTC
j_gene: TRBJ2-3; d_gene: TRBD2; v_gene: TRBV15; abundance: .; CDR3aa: CATSRGSASGVPDTQYF; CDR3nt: TGTGCCACCAGCAGGGGCTCGGCTAGCGGAGTACCAGATACGCAGTATTTT
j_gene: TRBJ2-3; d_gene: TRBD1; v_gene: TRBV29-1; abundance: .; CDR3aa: CSVNSDRARDTQYF; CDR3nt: TGCAGCGTTAATTCGGACAGGGCGAGAGATACGCAGTATTTT
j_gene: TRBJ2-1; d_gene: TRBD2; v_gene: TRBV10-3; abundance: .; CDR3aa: CAIRRTSGSLEQFF; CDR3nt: TGTGCCATCAGACGGACTAGCGGAAGTCTCGAGCAGTTCTTC
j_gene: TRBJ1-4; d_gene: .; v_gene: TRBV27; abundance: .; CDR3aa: CASSPGEGVRSTNEKLFF; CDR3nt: TGTGCCAGCAGCCCTGGGGAGGGGGTAAGATCAACTAATGAAAAACTGTTTTTT
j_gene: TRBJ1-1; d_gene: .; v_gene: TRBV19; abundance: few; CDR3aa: CASSNAATSEAFF; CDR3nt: TGTGCCAGTAGTAACGCTGCAACAAGTGAAGCTTTCTTT
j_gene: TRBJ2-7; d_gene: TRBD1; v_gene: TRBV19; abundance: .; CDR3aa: CASRQAQGAIPYEQYF; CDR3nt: TGTGCCAGTAGGCAAGCGCAGGGGGCGATTCCCTACGAGCAGTACTTC
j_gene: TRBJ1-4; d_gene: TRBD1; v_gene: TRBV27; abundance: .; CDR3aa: CASSLQGGRRKLFF; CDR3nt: TGTGCCAGCAGTCTCCAGGGGGGCCGGAGAAAACTGTTTTTT
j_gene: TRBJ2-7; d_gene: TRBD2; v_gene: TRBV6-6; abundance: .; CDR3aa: CASKSPGLAGAEQYF; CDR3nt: TGTGCCAGCAAGTCACCGGGACTAGCGGGAGCCGAGCAGTACTTC
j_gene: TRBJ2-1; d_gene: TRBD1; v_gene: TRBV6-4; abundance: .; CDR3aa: CASSEAQGSYNEQFF; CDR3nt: TGTGCCAGCAGTGAGGCACAGGGGTCCTACAATGAGCAGTTCTTC
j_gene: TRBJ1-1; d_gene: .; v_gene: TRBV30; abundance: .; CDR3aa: CAWSVNRETEAFF; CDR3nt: TGTGCCTGGAGTGTAAACAGGGAAACTGAAGCTTTCTTT
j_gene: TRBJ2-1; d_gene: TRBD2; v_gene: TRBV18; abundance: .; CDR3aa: CASSPVDGTSGNSAYNEQFF; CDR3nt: TGTGCCAGCTCACCCGTAGATGGGACTAGCGGGAATAGTGCCTACAATGAGCAGTTCTTC
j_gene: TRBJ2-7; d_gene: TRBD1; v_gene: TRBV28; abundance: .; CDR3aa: CASSSSTGTGGKYEQYF; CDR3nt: TGTGCCAGCAGTTCGTCGACCGGGACAGGGGGCAAATACGAGCAGTACTTC
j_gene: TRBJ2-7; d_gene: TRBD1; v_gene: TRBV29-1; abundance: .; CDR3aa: CSVSTGPPYEQYF; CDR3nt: TGCAGCGTTTCGACAGGGCCCCCTTACGAGCAGTACTTC
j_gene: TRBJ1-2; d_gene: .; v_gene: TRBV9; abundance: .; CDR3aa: CASSVASDLNRGYTF; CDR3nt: TGTGCCAGCAGCGTAGCTAGCGATCTCAATCGTGGCTACACCTTC
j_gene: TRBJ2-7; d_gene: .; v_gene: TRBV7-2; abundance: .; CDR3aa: CASSSPSYEQYF; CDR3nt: TGTGCCAGCAGCTCTCCCTCCTACGAGCAGTACTTC
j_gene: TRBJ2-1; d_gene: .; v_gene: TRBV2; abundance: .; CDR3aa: CASIGLSEGGEQFF; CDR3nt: TGTGCCAGCATCGGACTTTCGGAAGGTGGTGAGCAGTTCTTC
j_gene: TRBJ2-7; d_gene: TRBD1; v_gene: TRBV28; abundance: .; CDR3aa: CASSDTLARTGGYEQYF; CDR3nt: TGTGCCAGCAGCGATACCCTGGCCAGGACAGGGGGCTACGAGCAGTACTTC
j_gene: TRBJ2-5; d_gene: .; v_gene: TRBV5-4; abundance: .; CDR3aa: CASSLTGTQETQYF; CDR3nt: TGTGCCAGCAGCTTGACAGGGACCCAAGAGACCCAGTACTTC
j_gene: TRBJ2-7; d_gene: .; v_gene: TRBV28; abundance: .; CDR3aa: CASSSFYKGLNSYEQYF; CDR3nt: TGTGCCAGCAGTTCCTTTTACAAAGGACTGAACTCCTACGAGCAGTACTTC